These 14 T cell receptor beta chains were sequenced from one sample in a study of cytomegalovirus exposure and HLA in healthy donors. Repertoires were generated with immunoSEQ multiplex PCR, while TCRdb's copy carries only in-frame clones and drops some. The sample contains under 300,000 clones, just over 85% of which appear only once. What was sequenced was PBMCs. The receptor source for this set is a woman between 18 and 30 years old in good health and CMV-seronegative.

As regards this clone: Other nucleotide sequences in the sample specify the same CDR3. The genes are TRBV27 and TRBJ1-1; 9 bases are a match to TRBD1. This CDR3 contains 15 residues. Trimming at V came to 4 bases and at J to 5 bases, leaving 8 bases not matched to a gene. Germline V CDR1 and CDR2: MNHEY, SMNVEV (reference sequence). CDR3 in amino acids: CASSSGGTGRTEAFF. CDR3 nucleotides: TGTGCCAGCAGTTCAGGCGGGACAGGGAGAACTGAAGCTTTCTTT.

This chain links TRBV27 with TRBJ1-4; D call uncertain. The CDR3 contains 13 residues. Looked up from germline, CDR1 is MNHEY and CDR2 is SMNVEV (reference sequence). V was clipped by 5 bases and J by 4 bases, with 8 bases between them. The CDR3 reads CASSVQVNEKLFF. CDR3 sequence (DNA): TGTGCCAGCAGTGTTCAGGTTAATGAAAAACTGTTTTTT.

The chain combines TRBV5-1 with TRBJ2-6; possible D gene TRBD2, 6 bases. The CDR3 length is 18 residues. Trimming took off 5 bases at V and 4 bases at J, with 22 bases between the two ends. Per germline, CDR1 SGHRS and CDR2 YFSETQ. The CDR3, as DNA: TGCGCCAGCAGTTTACAAAACTTGGGACTGTCCGGGGCCAACGTCCTGACTTTC. The encoded protein is CASSLQNLGLSGANVLTF.

This CDR3 is CASSPRGGREAYEQYF. DNA for the CDR3: TGTGCCAGCAGCCCCCGGGGCGGGCGGGAAGCCTACGAGCAGTACTTC. The genes are TRBV11-3 and TRBJ2-7; possibly TRBD2 for D (6 bases). CDR1 is SGHNT, CDR2 YENEEA, per germline. Trimming took off 5 bases at V and 2 bases at J, with 19 bases between the two ends. The CDR3 has 16 amino acids.

This chain uses TRBV2 with TRBJ1-5, with D possibly being TRBD1 (6 bases). This CDR3 is built from 14 residues. The V and J ends lost 6 bases and 0 bases respectively, with 9 bases between them. CDR1 SNHLY and CDR2 FYNNEI come from the germline V gene. CDR3 nucleotides: TGTGCCAGCAGGCGGACAGCTAGCAATCAGCCCCAGCATTTT. Translating gives CASRRTASNQPQHF.

The chain carries TRBV10-3 and TRBJ1-2; D is ambiguous. Germline values: CDR1 ENHRY, CDR2 SYGVKD. The V end was cut by 6 bases, the J end by 0 bases, with 11 bases between. The CDR3 is made up of 14 amino acids. The CDR3 loop is CAIRGRGTNYGYTF. CDR3 sequence (DNA): TGTGCCATCAGAGGACGGGGTACTAACTATGGCTACACCTTC.

The V call is TRBV10-3, the J call TRBJ1-3, with D unclear. The CDR3 covers 12 residues. Per the germline V gene, CDR1 is ENHRY and CDR2 is SYGVKD. Trimming took off 6 bases at V and 4 bases at J, with 7 bases between the two ends. CDR3: CAIRNIGNTIYF. CDR3 sequence (DNA): TGTGCCATCAGGAACATCGGAAACACCATATATTTT.

The V gene is TRBV19, the J gene TRBJ2-1; TRBD1 agrees at 8 bases. V was pared by 6 bases and J by 5 bases, with 12 bases of the junction left unmatched. This CDR3 is built from 16 residues. Germline CDR1 LNHDA, CDR2 SQIVND (reference sequence). The CDR3 loop reads CASRARDRTIHNEQFF. DNA of the CDR3: TGTGCCAGTAGAGCCCGGGACAGGACAATCCACAATGAGCAGTTCTTC.

This chain links TRBV6-5 with TRBJ1-5; D unresolved. Looked up from germline, CDR1 is MNHEY and CDR2 is SVGAGI. The CDR3 contains 14 residues. V lost 2 bases and J 3 bases, leaving 8 bases between the germline ends. The CDR3 here is CASSYNRVNQPQHF. The DNA of the CDR3 is TGTGCCAGCAGTTACAATCGCGTCAATCAGCCCCAGCATTTT.

The chain has TRBV28 and TRBJ1-5; no reliable D call. The CDR3 loop spans 15 amino acids. With 0 bases removed from V and 3 bases from J, the gap between germline ends came to 9 bases. CDR1 MDHEN and CDR2 SYDVKM come from the germline V gene. The DNA for the CDR3 is TGTGCCAGCAGTTTATGGGGCCAGGTCAATCAGCCCCAGCATTTT. Encoded protein: CASSLWGQVNQPQHF.

This clone was counted a few times. V and J are TRBV5-1 and TRBJ2-2; 7 bases are shared with TRBD1. CDR3 length: 15 amino acids. Unmatched junction bases numbered 7, after V lost 2 bases and J lost 6 bases. CDR1 SGHRS and CDR2 YFSETQ come from the germline V gene. CDR3 nucleotide sequence: TGCGCCAGCAGCTTCGGTGACAGGGATCCCGGGGAGCTGTTTTTT. This codes for CASSFGDRDPGELFF.

V gene TRBV11-2 combines with J gene TRBJ2-3; 7 bases agree with TRBD2. There are 16 residues in the CDR3. After removal of 5 bases from V and 1 base from J, the junction contained 9 bases not matched to a gene. Germline CDR1 SGHAT, CDR2 FQNNGV. CDR3 loop: CASSLSVAGGTDTQYF. CDR3 coding DNA: TGTGCCAGCAGCCTGTCGGTGGCGGGGGGCACAGATACGCAGTATTTT.

V gene TRBV10-3 combines with J gene TRBJ2-3; TRBD2 might be the D (6 bases). V lost 2 bases and J lost 6, with 21 bases in between. Germline V lookup: CDR1 ENHRY, CDR2 SYGVKD. The CDR3 covers 17 residues. The CDR3 DNA reads TGTGCCATCAGTGAGAGAACTAGCCGAAACCTCCAGGATACGCAGTATTTT. This translates into CAISERTSRNLQDTQYF.

V is TRBV27 and J is TRBJ1-1, with unresolved D. Trimming left V 8 bases short and J 3 bases short, with 7 bases between. This CDR3 has 11 amino acids. Germline loops: CDR1 MNHEY, CDR2 SMNVEV (reference sequence). CDR3 DNA sequence: TGTGCCAGCCTTTTTGACACTGAAGCTTTCTTT. Its protein product is CASLFDTEAFF.